This T cell receptor beta chain was identified during a study of cytomegalovirus exposure and HLA in healthy donors. This clone has a single count. The study ran its PCR with 60 Vbeta and 13 Jbeta primers. Using immunoSEQ multiplex PCR, the repertoire was profiled, and TCRdb retains in-frame clones only, with some absent. The sample shows 150,000 to 200,000 clones, around four fifths of them seen only once. The clonotype was recovered from a female donor in good health and CMV-seronegative. The sequencing sample was made of PBMCs.

CDR3 nucleotides: TGTGCCAGCAGCTTAAAGGGGGTTGGTGAAAAACTGTTTTTT. It codes for CASSLKGVGEKLFF. The chain carries TRBV13 and TRBJ1-4; tentative D call: TRBD1 (6 bases). This CDR3 contains 14 residues. In germline, CDR1 is PRHDT, CDR2 FYEKMQ (reference sequence). V was pared by 2 bases and J by 7 bases, with 11 bases between.